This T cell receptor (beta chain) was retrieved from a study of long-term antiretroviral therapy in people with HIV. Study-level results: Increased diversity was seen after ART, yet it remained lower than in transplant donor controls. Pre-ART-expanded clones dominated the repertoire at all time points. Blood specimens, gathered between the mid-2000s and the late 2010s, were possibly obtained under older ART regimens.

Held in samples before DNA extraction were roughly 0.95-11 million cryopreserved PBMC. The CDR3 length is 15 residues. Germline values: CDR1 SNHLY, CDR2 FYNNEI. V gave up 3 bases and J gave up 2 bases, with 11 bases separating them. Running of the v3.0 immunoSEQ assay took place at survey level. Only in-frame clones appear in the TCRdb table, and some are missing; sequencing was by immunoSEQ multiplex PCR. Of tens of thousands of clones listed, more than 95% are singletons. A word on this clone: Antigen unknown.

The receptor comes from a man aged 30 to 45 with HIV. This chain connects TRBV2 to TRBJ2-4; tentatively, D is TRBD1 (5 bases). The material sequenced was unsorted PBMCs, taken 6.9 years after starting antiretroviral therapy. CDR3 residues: CASSEIGAPKNIQYF. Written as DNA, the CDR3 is TGTGCCAGCAGTGAGATAGGGGCCCCCAAAAACATTCAGTACTTC.